These 21 T cell receptor beta chains were all obtained from the same sample, sequenced in a study of vaccination and CD4 T cells after COVID-19. Their recognized antigens are unknown. Treatment meaning: approximately nine-day PBMC culture with coronavirus spike peptide pools or control peptides (ViraFEST assay). Oncomine TCR Beta short-read sequencing was applied to DNA from cultured CD4+ T cells. TCRdb re-analysed the PCR reads in MiXCR, keeping a single row per CDR3 protein. The sample includes thousands of distinct CDR3 sequences, 55% of them seen just once. Sequenced input: CD4+ T cells from blood, cultured in vitro. These receptors were collected from a human donor who had recovered from COVID-19.

Turning to this clonotype: Germline is not matched at one junction end, which may reflect a read error. V usage is TRBV5-4 and J usage is TRBJ1-2; no reliable D call. The CDR3 is 15 residues long. The germline V gene has CDR1 SGHNT and CDR2 YYREEE (reference sequence). The CDR3 DNA follows: TGTGCCAGCAGTTTGGTGGGAGTAAAAAACTATGGCTACACCTTC. Protein: CASSLVGVKNYGYTF.

Only a few counts were recorded for this clonotype. CDR3: CASTRSGSGELFF. CDR3 DNA: TGTGCCAGCACTCGATCAGGGTCCGGGGAGCTGTTTTTT. The gene calls are TRBV25-1 and TRBJ2-2, with D possibly TRBD1 on 5 matching bases. This CDR3 has 13 amino acids. Trimming shortened V by 7 bases and J by 6 bases, and 12 bases separated the two germline ends. Germline CDR1 reads MGHDK; CDR2 reads SYGVNS. The full variable domain, its missing parts supplied by reference TRBV25-1 and TRBJ2-2, is EADIYQTPRYLVIGTGKKITLECSQTMGHDKMYWYQQDPGMELHLIHYSYGVNSTEKGDLSSESTVSRIRTEHFPLTLESARPSHTSQYLCASTRSGSGELFFGEGSRLTVL.

This clonotype appeared a few times. The V gene is TRBV11-3, the J gene TRBJ1-2; no reliable D call. Germline CDR1 and CDR2: SGHNT and YENEEA. The CDR3 is made up of 13 amino acids. Trimming took off 5 bases at V and 0 bases at J, with 7 bases between the two ends. The CDR3 DNA follows: TGTGCCAGCAGCCCACTGCCTAACTATGGCTACACCTTC. This sequence encodes CASSPLPNYGYTF.

This clonotype was detected only once. The chain has TRBV21-1 and TRBJ2-5; the table's D call TRBD2 went unverified against the DNA. TRBV21-1 is shown as a pseudogene. The CDR3 has 22 amino acids. CDR3 in DNA: TGTGCCAGCAGCAAAGTGTTACCGTTTTCCGGGACTAGCGGGAGGGGAGGGGAGACCCAGTACTTC. The encoded protein is CASSKVLPFSGTSGRGGETQYF.

V is TRBV20-1 and J is TRBJ1-4, with TRBD1 as a possible D gene (5 bases). The V end lost 6 bases, the J end lost 8 bases, and 19 bases lay between the germline ends. This CDR3 has 14 residues. Germline values: CDR1 DFQATT, CDR2 SNEGSKA (reference sequence). The CDR3 is CSASPGPKGEKLFF. CDR3 coding DNA: TGCAGTGCCTCCCCCGGGCCGAAGGGGGAAAAACTGTTTTTT.

The chain recombines TRBV29-1 with TRBJ1-5; D unresolved. CDR3 length equals 13 residues. The ends were cut back, 3 bases at V and 2 bases at J, with 8 bases in the middle. Germline loops: CDR1 SQVTM, CDR2 ANQGSEA. CDR3 in amino acids: CSVEEGGNQPQHF. The CDR3 nucleotides are TGCAGCGTTGAGGAGGGCGGCAATCAGCCCCAGCATTTT.

This clonotype was seen once. The J gene is TRBJ1-4, the V gene TRBV4-1; D remains ambiguous. The germline gives CDR1 MGHRA, CDR2 YSYEKL. V lost 4 bases, J lost 4 bases, and 13 bases lay in between. The CDR3 has 15 residues. CDR3 sequence: CASSPGGQINEKLFF. As DNA, the CDR3 is TGCGCCAGCAGCCCAGGAGGGCAGATTAATGAAAAACTGTTTTTT.

This clonotype was observed a few times. This chain connects TRBV12-3 or TRBV12-4 to TRBJ1-3; maybe TRBD1 (5 bases). The CDR3 spans 13 residues. The V and J ends lost 6 bases and 0 bases respectively, with 6 bases between them. As DNA, the CDR3 is TGTGCCAGCAGACAGGTCTCTGGAAACACCATATATTTT. Protein: CASRQVSGNTIYF.

The rearrangement links TRBV4-3 to TRBJ2-3; 9 bases match TRBD2. V lost 0 bases and J lost 5; bases outside the gene matches: 6. The length of the CDR3 is 16 residues. CDR1 is LGHNA, CDR2 YSLEER, per germline. Here the CDR3 DNA reads TGCGCCAGCAGCCAAGATTGGCGGGGGGGCAGAGATACGCAGTATTTT. Protein sequence: CASSQDWRGGRDTQYF.

This clonotype turned up a few times. The CDR3 protein is CASSKLAGGAGELFF. DNA of the CDR3: TGTGCCAGCAGCAAACTAGCGGGGGGGGCCGGGGAGCTGTTTTTT. The rearrangement links TRBV7-9 to TRBJ2-2, with TRBD2 matching 13 bases. The CDR3 spans 15 residues. The J segment lost 6 bases and the V segment lost 5 bases, leaving 3 bases of the junction unmatched. CDR1 and CDR2 (germline): SEHNR, FQNEAQ (reference sequence).

This clonotype came up a few times. V usage is TRBV7-2 and J usage is TRBJ1-2, with D possibly matching TRBD1 (5 bases). Trimming pared 7 bases from V and 4 bases from J, leaving 19 bases between. The CDR3 is 15 residues long. The V gene's germline CDR1 is SGHTA and CDR2 FQGNSA. The CDR3 nucleotides are TGTGCCAGCATCCCTGCCGGTAGACAGCTCTATGGCTACACCTTC. Translation: CASIPAGRQLYGYTF. Combining the CDR3 with reference TRBV7-2 and TRBJ1-2 gives the whole variable domain GAGVSQSPSNKVTEKGKDVELRCDPISGHTALYWYRQSLGQGLEFLIYFQGNSAPDKSGLPSDRFSAERTGGSVSTLTIQRTQQEDSAVYLCASIPAGRQLYGYTFGSGTRLTVV.

V gene TRBV20-1 combines with J gene TRBJ1-1; D not resolved. The germline V and J ends were trimmed by 2 bases and 6 bases, with 10 bases remaining between them. This CDR3 is built from 12 residues. Per the germline V gene, CDR1 is DFQATT and CDR2 is SNEGSKA (reference sequence). The CDR3 sequence is CSARPLRAEAFF. In DNA, the CDR3 is TGCAGTGCTAGACCGCTAAGGGCTGAAGCTTTCTTT.

CDR3: CASSSYLGQGSGREYNEQFF. Written as DNA, the CDR3 is TGTGCCAGCAGCTCATATCTGGGACAGGGGTCAGGAAGGGAATACAATGAGCAGTTCTTC. J is TRBJ2-1 and V is TRBV11-3, with 10 bases aligning to TRBD1. The CDR3 runs 20 residues. V lost 4 bases and J lost 4; bases outside the gene matches: 19. Per germline, CDR1 SGHNT and CDR2 YENEEA.

This clonotype was counted only a few times. The J gene is TRBJ1-5, the V gene TRBV10-2; D might be TRBD1 (5 bases). CDR1 WSHSY and CDR2 SAAADI come from the germline V gene. The CDR3 consists of 16 residues. V was cut by 1 base and J by 0 bases, with 10 bases left in between. The CDR3 coding sequence is TGCGCCAGCAGTGAGTGGGGGGACTATAGCAATCAGCCCCAGCATTTT. This gives the protein CASSEWGDYSNQPQHF.

The chain uses TRBV7-6 and TRBJ2-2; 8 positions match TRBD2. The CDR3 spans 14 residues. Per germline, CDR1 SGHVS and CDR2 FNYEAQ. After removal of 5 bases from V and 7 bases from J, the junction contained 6 bases not matched to a gene. The CDR3 region has the DNA TGTGCCAGCAGCCGAAGCGGGGGTCTCGGGGAGCTGTTTTTT. This sequence encodes CASSRSGGLGELFF.

Turning to this clonotype: At one end, the junction sequence differs from germline, possibly due to a read error. The rearrangement links TRBV30 to TRBJ1-6; 7 nucleotides line up with TRBD1. The germline CDR1 and CDR2 sequences are GTSNPN and SVGIG (reference sequence). This CDR3 has 16 amino acids. CDR3 sequence: CTWNKDRRGLNSPLHF. DNA of the CDR3: TGTACCTGGAATAAAGACCGGAGGGGGCTTAATTCACCCCTCCACTTT.

CDR3 sequence: CASSQAKSGGVLRELFF. The DNA of the CDR3 is TGCGCCAGCAGTCAAGCGAAGTCGGGCGGGGTACTTAGGGAGCTGTTTTTT. The V gene is TRBV23-1, the J gene TRBJ2-2; maybe TRBD2 (6 bases). TRBV23-1 is given ORF status, its function remaining uncertain. The CDR3 is 17 amino acids. The V gene lost 2 bases and the J gene lost 9 bases, with 22 bases spanning the gap.

This clonotype was observed a single time. V is TRBV2 and J is TRBJ1-2; the match to TRBD1 covers 9 bases. This CDR3 comprises 14 residues. V was clipped by 6 bases and J by 8 bases; unmatched bases: 10. Germline values: CDR1 SNHLY, CDR2 FYNNEI. CDR3 residues: CASRRSGTGFGYTF. As DNA, the CDR3 is TGTGCCAGCAGAAGATCCGGGACAGGGTTCGGCTACACCTTC. Drawing the rest from reference TRBV2 and TRBJ1-2, the complete variable domain is EPEVTQTPSHQVTQMGQEVILRCVPISNHLYFYWYRQILGQKVEFLVSFYNNEISEKSEIFDDQFSVERPDGSNFTLKIRSTKLEDSAMYFCASRRSGTGFGYTFGSGTRLTVV.

The gene calls are TRBV6-1 and TRBJ1-1; 7 bases align to TRBD1. Per the germline V gene, CDR1 is MNHNS and CDR2 is SASEGT. The ends lost 9 bases at V and 11 bases at J; junction bases unmatched: 6. This CDR3 has 10 amino acids. CDR3 nucleotides: TGTGCCAGAGGGGGCGGCGGGGCTTTCTTT. Protein product: CARGGGGAFF.

There are a few counts of this clonotype. The chain links TRBV7-9 to TRBJ1-1; TRBD1 might be the D (6 bases). Trimming stripped 1 base from V and 5 bases from J, with 17 bases between. The CDR3 totals 16 residues. Germline lookup yields CDR1 SEHNR and CDR2 FQNEAQ (reference sequence). CDR3 protein: CASSLVDWGRGTEAFF. CDR3 sequence (DNA): TGTGCCAGCAGCTTAGTTGATTGGGGGCGCGGTACTGAAGCTTTCTTT.

This clonotype has more than one count but fewer than ten. This sequence joins TRBV7-2 and TRBJ1-1; unclear D gene. The CDR3 runs 13 residues. Trimming shortened V by 2 bases and J by 3 bases, and 7 bases separated the two germline ends. Germline V gene data show CDR1 as SGHTA and CDR2 as FQGNSA. CDR3 loop: CASSLSVYTEAFF. In nucleotides, the CDR3 is TGTGCCAGCAGCTTATCAGTCTACACTGAAGCTTTCTTT.